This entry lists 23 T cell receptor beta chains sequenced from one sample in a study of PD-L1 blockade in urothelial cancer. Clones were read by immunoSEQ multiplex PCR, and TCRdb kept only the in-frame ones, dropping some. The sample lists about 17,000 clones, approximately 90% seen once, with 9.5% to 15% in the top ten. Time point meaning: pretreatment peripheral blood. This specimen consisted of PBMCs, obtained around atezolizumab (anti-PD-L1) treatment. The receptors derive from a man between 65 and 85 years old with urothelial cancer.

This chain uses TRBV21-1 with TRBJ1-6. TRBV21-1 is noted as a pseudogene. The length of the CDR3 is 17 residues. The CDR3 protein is CASSKREGGSNNSPLHF. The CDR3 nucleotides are TGTGCCAGCAGCAAAAGGGAGGGGGGATCCAATAATTCACCCCTCCACTTT.

The CDR3: CASLQGARNEQFF. The CDR3 bases are TGTGCCAGCCTTCAGGGGGCGAGGAATGAGCAGTTCTTC. The rearrangement uses TRBV7-9 and TRBJ2-1, with 8 bases that match TRBD1. This CDR3 contains 13 residues. V shed 8 bases, J shed 7 bases, and the junction held 7 bases outside the gene matches. Germline CDR1 and CDR2: SEHNR and FQNEAQ (reference sequence).

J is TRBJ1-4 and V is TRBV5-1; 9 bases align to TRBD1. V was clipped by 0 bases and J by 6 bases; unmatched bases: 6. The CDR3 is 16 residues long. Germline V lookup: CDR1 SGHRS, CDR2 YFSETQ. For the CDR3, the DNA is TGCGCCAGCAGCTTGGCCTCGGGACAGGGCTATGAAAAACTGTTTTTT. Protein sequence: CASSLASGQGYEKLFF.

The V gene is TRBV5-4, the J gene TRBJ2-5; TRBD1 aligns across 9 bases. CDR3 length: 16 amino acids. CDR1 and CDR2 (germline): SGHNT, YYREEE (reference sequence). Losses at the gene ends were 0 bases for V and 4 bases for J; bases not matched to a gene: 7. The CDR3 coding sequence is TGTGCCAGCAGCTTGGCAGGGAACAGGGGGCGAGAGACCCAGTACTTC. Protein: CASSLAGNRGRETQYF.

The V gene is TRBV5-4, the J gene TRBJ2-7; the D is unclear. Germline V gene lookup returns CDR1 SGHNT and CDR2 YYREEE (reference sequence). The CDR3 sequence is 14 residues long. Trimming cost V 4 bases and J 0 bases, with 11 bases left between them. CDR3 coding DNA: TGTGCCAGCAGCAATCGACTCGGCTCCTACGAGCAGTACTTC. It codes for CASSNRLGSYEQYF.

As DNA, the CDR3 is TGTGCCAGCAGTTTTTGGGAGGGGACTGAAGCTTTCTTT. Residues: CASSFWEGTEAFF. The chain combines TRBV28 with TRBJ1-1, with D possibly TRBD1 on 5 matching bases. Germline V gene lookup returns CDR1 MDHEN and CDR2 SYDVKM. Trimming left V 3 bases short and J 5 bases short, with 10 bases between. The CDR3 has 13 residues.

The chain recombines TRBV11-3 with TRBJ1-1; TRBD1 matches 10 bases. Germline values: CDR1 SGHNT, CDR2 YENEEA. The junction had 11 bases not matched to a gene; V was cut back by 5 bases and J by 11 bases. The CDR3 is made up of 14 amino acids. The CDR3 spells CASSDQGQGGIAFF. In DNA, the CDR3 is TGTGCCAGCAGCGATCAAGGACAGGGGGGTATCGCTTTCTTT.

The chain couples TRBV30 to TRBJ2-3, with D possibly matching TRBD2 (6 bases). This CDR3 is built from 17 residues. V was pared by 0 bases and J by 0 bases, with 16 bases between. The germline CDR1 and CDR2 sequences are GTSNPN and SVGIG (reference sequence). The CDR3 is CAWSVPGLTASTDTQYF. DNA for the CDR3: TGTGCCTGGAGTGTCCCCGGACTAACCGCTAGCACAGATACGCAGTATTTT.

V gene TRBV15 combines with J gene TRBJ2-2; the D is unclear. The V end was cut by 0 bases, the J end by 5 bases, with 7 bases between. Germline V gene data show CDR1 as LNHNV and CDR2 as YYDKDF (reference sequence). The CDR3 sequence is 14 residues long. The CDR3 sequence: CATSRDLRTGELFF. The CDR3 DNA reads TGTGCCACCAGCAGAGATCTGAGGACCGGGGAGCTGTTTTTT. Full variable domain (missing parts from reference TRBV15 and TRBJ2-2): DAMVIQNPRYQVTQFGKPVTLSCSQTLNHNVMYWYQQKSSQAPKLLFHYYDKDFNNEADTPDNFQSRRPNTSFCFLDIRSPGLGDTAMYLCATSRDLRTGELFFGEGSRLTVL.

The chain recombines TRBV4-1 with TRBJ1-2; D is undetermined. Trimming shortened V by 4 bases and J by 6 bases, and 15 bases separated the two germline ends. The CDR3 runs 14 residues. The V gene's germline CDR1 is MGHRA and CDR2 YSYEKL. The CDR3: CASSPAWEPHGYTF. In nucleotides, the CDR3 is TGCGCCAGCAGCCCCGCGTGGGAGCCACATGGCTACACCTTC.

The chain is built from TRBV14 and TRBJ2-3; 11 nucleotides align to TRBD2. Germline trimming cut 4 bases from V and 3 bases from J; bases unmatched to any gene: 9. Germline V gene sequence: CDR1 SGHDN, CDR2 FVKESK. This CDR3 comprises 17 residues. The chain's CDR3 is CASSPLLAGGYTDTQYF. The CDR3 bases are TGTGCCAGCAGCCCCCTTCTAGCGGGGGGTTATACAGATACGCAGTATTTT.

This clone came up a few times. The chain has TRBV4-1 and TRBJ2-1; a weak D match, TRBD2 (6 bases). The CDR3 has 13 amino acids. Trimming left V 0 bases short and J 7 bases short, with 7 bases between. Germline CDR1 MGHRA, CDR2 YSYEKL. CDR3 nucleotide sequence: TGCGCCAGCAGCCAAGAAGGGAGGAATGAGCAGTTCTTC. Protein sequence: CASSQEGRNEQFF.

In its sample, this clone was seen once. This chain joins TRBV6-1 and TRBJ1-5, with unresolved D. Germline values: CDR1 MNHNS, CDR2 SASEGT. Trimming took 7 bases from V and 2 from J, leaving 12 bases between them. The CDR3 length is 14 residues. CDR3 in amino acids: CASNPTRGNQPQHF. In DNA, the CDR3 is TGTGCCAGCAACCCTACCCGGGGCAATCAGCCCCAGCATTTT.

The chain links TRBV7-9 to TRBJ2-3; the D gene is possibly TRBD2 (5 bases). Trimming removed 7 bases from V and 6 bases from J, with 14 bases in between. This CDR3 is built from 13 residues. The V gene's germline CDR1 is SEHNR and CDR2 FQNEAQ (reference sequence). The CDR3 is CASTSSSVDTQYF. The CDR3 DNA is TGTGCCAGCACCTCTAGCTCAGTGGATACGCAGTATTTT.

The CDR3: CASSLSDRGNSPLHF. CDR3 DNA: TGTGCCAGCAGCTTGTCTGACCGGGGGAATTCACCCCTCCACTTT. The chain employs TRBV5-4 and TRBJ1-6; possible D gene TRBD1, 5 bases. This CDR3 comprises 15 residues. Germline values: CDR1 SGHNT, CDR2 YYREEE (reference sequence). V lost 1 base and J 7 bases, leaving 12 bases between the germline ends.

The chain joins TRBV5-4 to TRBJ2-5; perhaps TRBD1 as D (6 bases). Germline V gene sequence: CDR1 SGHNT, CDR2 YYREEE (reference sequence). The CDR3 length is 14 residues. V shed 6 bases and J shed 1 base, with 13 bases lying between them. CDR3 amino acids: CASTIRGAQETQYF. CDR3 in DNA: TGTGCCAGCACCATCAGGGGAGCCCAAGAGACCCAGTACTTC.

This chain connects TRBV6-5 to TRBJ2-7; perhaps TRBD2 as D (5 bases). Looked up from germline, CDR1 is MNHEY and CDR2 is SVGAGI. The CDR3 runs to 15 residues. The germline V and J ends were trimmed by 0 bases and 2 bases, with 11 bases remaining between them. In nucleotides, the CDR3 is TGTGCCAGCAGTTACTCTAGTCGGGGAACCTACGAGCAGTACTTC. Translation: CASSYSSRGTYEQYF.

The CDR3 region has the DNA TGTGCCAGCAGCTTAGCGCATGGGGACTTAAAAGAGACCCAGTACTTC. This encodes CASSLAHGDLKETQYF. The chain links TRBV7-9 to TRBJ2-5; D perhaps matches TRBD2 (6 bases). The CDR3 extends over 16 amino acids. Germline CDR1 SEHNR, CDR2 FQNEAQ (reference sequence). V gave up 0 bases and J gave up 3 bases, with 14 bases separating them.

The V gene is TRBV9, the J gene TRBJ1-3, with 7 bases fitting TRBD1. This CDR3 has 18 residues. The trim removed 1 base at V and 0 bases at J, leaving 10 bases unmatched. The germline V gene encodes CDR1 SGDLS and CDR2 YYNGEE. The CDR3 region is CASSVFGDSLFSGNTIYF. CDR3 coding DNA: TGTGCCAGCAGCGTATTCGGGGACAGCCTTTTCTCTGGAAACACCATATATTTT.

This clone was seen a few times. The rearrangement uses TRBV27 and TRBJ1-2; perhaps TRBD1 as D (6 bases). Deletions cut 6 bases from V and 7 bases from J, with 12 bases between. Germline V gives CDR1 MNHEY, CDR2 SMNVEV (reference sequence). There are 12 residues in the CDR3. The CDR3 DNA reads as TGTGCCAGCAGAAAAGGACAGAGTGGCTACACCTTC. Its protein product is CASRKGQSGYTF.

The CDR3 DNA reads TGTGCCAGCGCCGTTGCGACTCGGGAGACCCAGTACTTC. It specifies CASAVATRETQYF. The chain is built from TRBV5-4 and TRBJ2-5; D remains unclear. The CDR3 has 13 amino acids. The ends were cut back, 7 bases at V and 5 bases at J, with 15 bases in the middle. Germline V lookup: CDR1 SGHNT, CDR2 YYREEE (reference sequence).

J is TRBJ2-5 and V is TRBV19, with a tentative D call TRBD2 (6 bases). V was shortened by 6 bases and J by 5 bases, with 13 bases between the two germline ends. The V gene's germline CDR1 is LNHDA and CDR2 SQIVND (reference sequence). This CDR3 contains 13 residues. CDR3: CASSSGVGETQYF. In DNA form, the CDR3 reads TGTGCCAGTAGCTCGGGGGTCGGGGAGACCCAGTACTTC.

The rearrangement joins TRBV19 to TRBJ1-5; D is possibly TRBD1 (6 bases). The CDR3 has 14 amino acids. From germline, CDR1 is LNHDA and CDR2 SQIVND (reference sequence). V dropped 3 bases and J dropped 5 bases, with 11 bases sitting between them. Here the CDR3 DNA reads TGTGCCAGTAGTATTTCAGGGGTGGATCAGCCCCAGCATTTT. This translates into CASSISGVDQPQHF.